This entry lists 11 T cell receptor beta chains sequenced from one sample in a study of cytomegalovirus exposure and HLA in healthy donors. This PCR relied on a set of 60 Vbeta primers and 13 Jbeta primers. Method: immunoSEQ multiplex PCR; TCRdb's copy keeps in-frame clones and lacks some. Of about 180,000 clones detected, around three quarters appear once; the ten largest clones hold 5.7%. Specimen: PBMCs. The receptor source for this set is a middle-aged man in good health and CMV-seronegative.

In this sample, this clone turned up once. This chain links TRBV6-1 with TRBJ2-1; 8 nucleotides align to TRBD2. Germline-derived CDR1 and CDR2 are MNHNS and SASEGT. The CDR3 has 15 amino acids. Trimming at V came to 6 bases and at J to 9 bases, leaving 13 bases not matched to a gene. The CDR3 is CASRLTSVGTSEQFF. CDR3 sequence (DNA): TGTGCCAGCAGGCTTACTAGCGTGGGGACTAGTGAGCAGTTCTTC.

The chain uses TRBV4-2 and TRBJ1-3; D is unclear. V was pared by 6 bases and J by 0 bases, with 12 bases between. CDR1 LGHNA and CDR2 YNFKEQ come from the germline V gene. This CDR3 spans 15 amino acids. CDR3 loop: CASRPAARSGNTIYF. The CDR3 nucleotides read TGTGCCAGCAGACCGGCGGCTCGCTCTGGAAACACCATATATTTT.

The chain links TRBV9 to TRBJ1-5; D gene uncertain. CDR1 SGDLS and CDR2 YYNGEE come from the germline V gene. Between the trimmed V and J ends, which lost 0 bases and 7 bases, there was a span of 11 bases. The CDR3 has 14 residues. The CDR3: CASSVDRGSQPQHF. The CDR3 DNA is TGTGCCAGCAGCGTAGATCGAGGGTCCCAGCCCCAGCATTTT.

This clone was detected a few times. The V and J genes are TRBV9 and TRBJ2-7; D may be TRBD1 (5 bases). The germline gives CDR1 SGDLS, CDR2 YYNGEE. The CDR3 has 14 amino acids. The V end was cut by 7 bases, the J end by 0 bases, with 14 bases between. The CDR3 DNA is TGTGCCAGCTCGACAGTCTCAAACTCCTACGAGCAGTACTTC. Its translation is CASSTVSNSYEQYF.

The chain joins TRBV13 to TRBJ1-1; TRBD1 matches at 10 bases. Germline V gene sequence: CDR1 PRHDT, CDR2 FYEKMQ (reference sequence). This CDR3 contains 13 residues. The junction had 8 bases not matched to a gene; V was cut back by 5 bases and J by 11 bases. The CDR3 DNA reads TGTGCCAGCAGCGTGCGGGACAGGGGCGCGGCTTTCTTT. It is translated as CASSVRDRGAAFF.

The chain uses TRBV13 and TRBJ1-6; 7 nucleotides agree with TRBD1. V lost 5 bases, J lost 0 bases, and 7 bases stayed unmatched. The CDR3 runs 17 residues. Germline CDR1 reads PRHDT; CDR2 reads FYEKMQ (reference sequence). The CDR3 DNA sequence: TGTGCCAGCAGCCGAGGACAGGCTAACTCCTATAATTCACCCCTCCACTTT. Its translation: CASSRGQANSYNSPLHF.

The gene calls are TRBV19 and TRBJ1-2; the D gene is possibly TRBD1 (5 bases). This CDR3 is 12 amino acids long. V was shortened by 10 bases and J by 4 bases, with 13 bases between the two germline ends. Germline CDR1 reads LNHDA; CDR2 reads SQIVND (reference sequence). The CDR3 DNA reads TGTGCCACCGGGGGACGGTCCTATGGCTACACCTTC. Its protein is CATGGRSYGYTF.

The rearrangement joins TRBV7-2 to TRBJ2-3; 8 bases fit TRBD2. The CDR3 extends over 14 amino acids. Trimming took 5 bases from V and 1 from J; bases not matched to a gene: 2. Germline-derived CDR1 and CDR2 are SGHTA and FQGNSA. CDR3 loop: CASSRAGGTDTQYF. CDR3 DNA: TGTGCCAGCAGCCGAGCGGGAGGCACAGATACGCAGTATTTT.

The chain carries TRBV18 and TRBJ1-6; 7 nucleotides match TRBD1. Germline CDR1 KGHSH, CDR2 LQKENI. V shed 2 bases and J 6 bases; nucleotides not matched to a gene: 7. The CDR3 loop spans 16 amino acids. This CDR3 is CASSPNRGFGNSPLHF. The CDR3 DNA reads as TGTGCCAGCTCACCAAACAGGGGATTTGGTAATTCACCCCTCCACTTT.

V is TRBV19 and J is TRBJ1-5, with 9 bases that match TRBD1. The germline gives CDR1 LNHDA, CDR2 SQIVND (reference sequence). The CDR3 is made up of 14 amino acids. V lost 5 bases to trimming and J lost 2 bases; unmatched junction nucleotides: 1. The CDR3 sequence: CASSRTGGNQPQHF. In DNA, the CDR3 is TGTGCCAGTAGTCGGACAGGGGGCAATCAGCCCCAGCATTTT.

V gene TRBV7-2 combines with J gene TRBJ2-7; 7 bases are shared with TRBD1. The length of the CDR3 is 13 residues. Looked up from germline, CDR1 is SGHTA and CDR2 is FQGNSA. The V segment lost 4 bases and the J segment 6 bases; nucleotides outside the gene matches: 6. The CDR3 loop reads CASSSIRTGEQYF. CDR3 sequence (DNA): TGTGCCAGCAGCTCCATTAGGACAGGCGAGCAGTACTTC.